These 29 T cell receptor beta chains came from one sample sequenced in a study of cytomegalovirus exposure and HLA in healthy donors. PCR involved 60 Vbeta and 13 Jbeta primers. This table comes from immunoSEQ multiplex PCR, and its TCRdb copy is limited to in-frame clones, with some not included. The repertoire has about 140,000 clones, 75% to 85% of them found once; the top ten carry approximately 2.8%. Sequencing was carried out using PBMCs. The origin of the receptors is a female donor in good health and CMV-seronegative.

The chain combines TRBV18 with TRBJ2-7; 8 bases fit TRBD1. CDR1 and CDR2 from the germline V gene are KGHSH and LQKENI. The J segment lost 3 bases and the V segment lost 5 bases, leaving 9 bases of the junction unmatched. CDR3 size: 15 residues. The CDR3 DNA follows: TGTGCCAGCTCAAGCAGGGGGCCCCCCGGCTACGAGCAGTACTTC. Amino acids: CASSSRGPPGYEQYF.

The chain carries TRBV4-3 and TRBJ1-5; no clear D gene. The CDR3 totals 13 residues. The germline gives CDR1 LGHNA, CDR2 YSLEER. With 4 bases removed from V and 7 bases from J, the gap between germline ends came to 11 bases. In DNA form, the CDR3 reads TGCGCCAGCAGCCGAGCGAGAAGGCAGCCCCAGCATTTT. This sequence encodes CASSRARRQPQHF.

This chain uses TRBV6-4 with TRBJ2-2; D possibly corresponds to TRBD1 (6 bases). This CDR3 is built from 14 residues. In germline, CDR1 is MRHNA, CDR2 SNTAGT. Between the trimmed V and J ends, which lost 6 bases and 0 bases, there was a span of 8 bases. The CDR3 reads CASRQGANTGELFF. CDR3 coding DNA: TGTGCCAGCAGACAGGGCGCGAACACCGGGGAGCTGTTTTTT.

The V and J genes are TRBV6-1 and TRBJ2-1, with D hard to call. The CDR3 runs 16 residues. V was trimmed by 0 bases and J by 8 bases, leaving 17 bases between them. Germline loops: CDR1 MNHNS, CDR2 SASEGT. The CDR3 region has the DNA TGTGCCAGCAGTGAAGCTCCTCATTCGGTATTCCATGAGCAGTTCTTC. Translation: CASSEAPHSVFHEQFF.

As to this clone: The germline gene is not matched at one end of the junction; a read error may be the cause. V usage is TRBV30 and J usage is TRBJ2-5; 8 nucleotides line up with TRBD1. Germline CDR1 GTSNPN, CDR2 SVGIG (reference sequence). This CDR3 comprises 14 residues. The CDR3 region has the DNA TGTGCCTGGAGTGTACGGGGACAGGTGGAGATCCAGTACTTC. It encodes CAWSVRGQVEIQYF. Full variable domain (rest looked up from reference TRBV30 and TRBJ2-5): SQTIHQWPATLVQPVGSPLSLECTVEGTSNPNLYWYRQAAGRGLQLLFYSVGIGQISSEVPQNLSASRPQDRQFILSSKKLLLSDSGFYLCAWSVRGQVEIQYFGPGTRLLVL.

This clone was counted only a few times. The chain is built from TRBV7-2 and TRBJ1-4; 9 bases map to TRBD1. After removal of 5 bases from V and 8 bases from J, the junction contained 6 bases not matched to a gene. The germline V gene has CDR1 SGHTA and CDR2 FQGNSA. The CDR3 runs 14 residues. CDR3 sequence reads: CASSRDRVEEKLFF. The DNA for the CDR3 is TGTGCCAGCAGCCGGGACAGGGTAGAAGAAAAACTGTTTTTT.

On this clone: One end of the junction varies from germline; a read error may be responsible. The rearrangement joins TRBV7-7 to TRBJ2-7, with 12 positions matching TRBD2. Germline V CDR1 and CDR2: SSHAT, FNYEAQ (reference sequence). The CDR3 contains 14 residues. The CDR3 loop is CASSRLAGESEQYF. For the CDR3, the DNA is TGTGCTAGCAGCCGACTAGCGGGAGAATCCGAGCAGTACTTC.

The chain carries TRBV9 and TRBJ1-1; unclear D gene. The V gene lost 6 bases and the J gene lost 3 bases, with 15 bases spanning the gap. This CDR3 has 14 amino acids. CDR1 SGDLS and CDR2 YYNGEE come from the germline V gene. In DNA form, the CDR3 reads TGTGCCAGCACGAAATACGGCGCGGACACTGAAGCTTTCTTT. Protein product: CASTKYGADTEAFF. Based on the CDR3 plus reference TRBV9 and TRBJ1-1, the full variable domain is DSGVTQTPKHLITATGQRVTLRCSPRSGDLSVYWYQQSLDQGLQFLIQYYNGEERAKGNILERFSAQQFPDLHSELNLSSLELGDSALYFCASTKYGADTEAFFGQGTRLTVV.

The table lists this clone with many counts. The chain carries TRBV4-3 and TRBJ1-5, with D hard to call. The CDR3 is 15 amino acids. Trimming stripped 0 bases from V and 3 bases from J, with 9 bases between. The V gene's germline CDR1 is LGHNA and CDR2 YSLEER. DNA of the CDR3: TGCGCCAGCAGCCAAGATTTCGAGAACAATCAGCCCCAGCATTTT. Protein product: CASSQDFENNQPQHF.

V usage is TRBV4-3 and J usage is TRBJ1-4; weak D call: TRBD1 (6 bases). CDR1 and CDR2 from the germline V gene are LGHNA and YSLEER. The CDR3 covers 14 residues. The V end was cut by 5 bases, the J end by 5 bases, with 12 bases between. The CDR3 here is CASSDRLENEKLFF. The DNA for the CDR3 is TGCGCCAGCAGCGACAGGCTGGAAAATGAAAAACTGTTTTTT.

This chain joins TRBV6-5 and TRBJ1-5; D may be TRBD1 (6 bases). V was clipped by 0 bases and J by 5 bases, with 14 bases between them. There are 16 residues in the CDR3. From germline, CDR1 is MNHEY and CDR2 SVGAGI. The CDR3 reads CASSYSRGGQDQPQHF. The CDR3 coding sequence is TGTGCCAGCAGTTACTCGAGGGGGGGCCAGGATCAGCCCCAGCATTTT.

V is TRBV25-1 and J is TRBJ2-1, with D perhaps matching TRBD1 (5 bases). Germline V gives CDR1 MGHDK, CDR2 SYGVNS. V shed 3 bases and J shed 9 bases, with 15 bases lying between them. The CDR3 runs to 14 residues. This chain's CDR3 is CASSEPKGYGEQFF. The DNA of the CDR3 is TGTGCCAGCAGTGAGCCTAAGGGGTACGGTGAGCAGTTCTTC.

The chain links TRBV4-3 to TRBJ2-7; weak D call: TRBD2 (6 bases). This CDR3 is 16 amino acids long. Germline loops: CDR1 LGHNA, CDR2 YSLEER. V was cut by 0 bases and J by 2 bases, with 14 bases left in between. CDR3 region: CASSQDYSGYAYEQYF. The CDR3 region has the DNA TGCGCCAGCAGCCAAGATTACAGCGGGTATGCCTACGAGCAGTACTTC.

The CDR3 region is CAWTRGGGKLSTDTQYF. Written as DNA, the CDR3 is TGTGCCTGGACCAGAGGCGGGGGGAAGCTGAGCACAGATACGCAGTATTTT. This chain links TRBV30 with TRBJ2-3, with 8 bases identical to TRBD2. The CDR3 has 17 amino acids. CDR1 and CDR2 (germline): GTSNPN, SVGIG (reference sequence). V lost 4 bases and J lost 0; bases outside the gene matches: 12.

The genes are TRBV5-6 and TRBJ2-5, with TRBD1 matching 9 bases. The length of the CDR3 is 16 residues. Looked up from germline, CDR1 is SGHDT and CDR2 is YYEEEE. The V and J ends lost 0 bases and 2 bases, in that order; junction bases with no gene match: 5. CDR3: CASSLVGTGSQETQYF. DNA for the CDR3: TGTGCCAGCAGCTTGGTGGGGACAGGGTCGCAAGAGACCCAGTACTTC.

The chain has TRBV5-4 and TRBJ1-1; a possible D gene is TRBD1 (6 bases). Germline lookup yields CDR1 SGHNT and CDR2 YYREEE (reference sequence). Deletions cut 2 bases from V and 8 bases from J, with 13 bases between. The CDR3 sequence is 13 residues long. CDR3 sequence reads: CASSFAGGAEAFF. CDR3 DNA sequence: TGTGCCAGCAGCTTTGCGGGGGGCGCCGAAGCTTTCTTT.

Details on this clone: At the DNA level, this CDR3 is encoded by other sequences in the same sample as well. The chain uses TRBV9 and TRBJ2-3, with TRBD2 matching over 7 bases. Per the germline V gene, CDR1 is SGDLS and CDR2 is YYNGEE. This CDR3 has 15 amino acids. The V segment lost 0 bases and the J segment 4 bases; nucleotides outside the gene matches: 5. CDR3 sequence (DNA): TGTGCCAGCAGCGTAGAAGGGAGGGGTGCAGATACGCAGTATTTT. Protein sequence: CASSVEGRGADTQYF.

This clone was counted once. An end of the junction does not agree with germline; a read error may underlie this. The V gene is TRBV6-5, the J gene TRBJ1-2; 9 bases are shared with TRBD1. This CDR3 is 15 amino acids long. CDR1 MNHEY and CDR2 SVGAGI come from the germline V gene. Written as DNA, the CDR3 is TGTGCCAGCAGTTACTCGATAGGGACAGGGAATGGCTACCCCTTC. Its translation is CASSYSIGTGNGYPF.

The V and J genes are TRBV30 and TRBJ1-6, with D maybe TRBD1 (6 bases). V gave up 1 base and J gave up 10 bases, with 14 bases separating them. This CDR3 contains 14 residues. Germline V gene lookup returns CDR1 GTSNPN and CDR2 SVGIG (reference sequence). Written as DNA, the CDR3 is TGTGCCTGGAGTGGGGGGCCAGCATCCTCACCCCTCCACTTT. It specifies CAWSGGPASSPLHF.

The chain has TRBV11-2 and TRBJ2-7, with 8 bases that match TRBD1. CDR3 length equals 14 residues. Germline CDR1 is SGHAT and CDR2 is FQNNGV. The ends lost 4 bases at V and 6 bases at J; junction bases unmatched: 8. CDR3 sequence: CASSSNYRGSEQYF. The DNA of the CDR3 is TGTGCCAGCAGCTCTAATTACAGGGGGAGCGAGCAGTACTTC.

The chain is built from TRBV27 and TRBJ2-1; TRBD1 agrees at 7 bases. The germline V gene has CDR1 MNHEY and CDR2 SMNVEV (reference sequence). CDR3 length: 16 amino acids. Trimming cost V 3 bases and J 4 bases; bases outside gene matches: 9. CDR3 sequence: CASSLNSGTAYNEQFF. CDR3 nucleotide sequence: TGTGCCAGCAGTTTGAACTCCGGGACAGCTTACAATGAGCAGTTCTTC.

This clone was observed a single time. The V call is TRBV7-2, the J call TRBJ2-7, with a possible D match to TRBD2 (5 bases). The V end lost 6 bases, the J end lost 1 base, and 19 bases lay between the germline ends. Germline loops: CDR1 SGHTA, CDR2 FQGNSA. CDR3 length equals 16 residues. This CDR3 is CASSSPRPSGSYEQYF. The CDR3 DNA reads as TGTGCCAGCAGTTCCCCCCGCCCCAGCGGATCCTACGAGCAGTACTTC.

This chain connects TRBV23-1 to TRBJ2-5; TRBD1 might be the D (6 bases). TRBV23-1 is filed as an ORF, its function uncertain. V was pared by 0 bases and J by 1 base, with 12 bases between. The CDR3 totals 16 residues. The CDR3 coding sequence is TGCGCCAGCAGTCAATCGTCTACAGGGTCCCAAGAGACCCAGTACTTC. Amino acids: CASSQSSTGSQETQYF.

The sample holds a few counts of this clone. The rearrangement links TRBV4-3 to TRBJ1-4; a possible D gene is TRBD1 (5 bases). The germline CDR1 and CDR2 sequences are LGHNA and YSLEER. This CDR3 contains 16 residues. The ends were cut back, 4 bases at V and 3 bases at J, with 15 bases in the middle. The CDR3 bases are TGCGCCAGCAGCCGCGCTCAGGGATTAGCTAATGAAAAACTGTTTTTT. Translated, it gives CASSRAQGLANEKLFF.

The J gene is TRBJ2-7, the V gene TRBV10-3, with 14 bases lining up with TRBD2. CDR1 ENHRY and CDR2 SYGVKD come from the germline V gene. This CDR3 spans 15 amino acids. The J segment lost 3 bases and the V segment lost 6 bases, leaving 4 bases of the junction unmatched. DNA for the CDR3: TGTGCCATCAGCGCGGGACTAGCGGGAGTCTACGAGCAGTACTTC. This translates into CAISAGLAGVYEQYF.

Written as DNA, the CDR3 is TGTGCCAGCAGCTTAGCGCTGAGAACTCCGGGGGCCAACGTCCTGACTTTC. This codes for CASSLALRTPGANVLTF. The rearrangement uses TRBV7-9 and TRBJ2-6; the D is unclear. This CDR3 has 17 amino acids. Trimming took 0 bases from V and 4 from J, leaving 13 bases between them. Germline CDR1 and CDR2: SEHNR and FQNEAQ (reference sequence).

CDR3 nucleotide sequence: TGTGCCAGCAGCTTGGATGCGGGAAGCACAGATACGCAGTATTTT. This sequence encodes CASSLDAGSTDTQYF. J is TRBJ2-3 and V is TRBV5-4, with D perhaps matching TRBD2 (6 bases). This CDR3 is built from 15 residues. Looked up from germline, CDR1 is SGHNT and CDR2 is YYREEE (reference sequence). V gave up 0 bases and J gave up 0 bases, with 8 bases separating them. Using reference TRBV5-4 and TRBJ2-3 for the parts outside the CDR3, the full variable domain is ETGVTQSPTHLIKTRGQQVTLRCSSQSGHNTVSWYQQALGQGPQFIFQYYREEENGRGNFPPRFSGLQFPNYSSELNVNALELDDSALYLCASSLDAGSTDTQYFGPGTRLTVL.

This sequence joins TRBV2 and TRBJ2-3; a weak D match, TRBD2 (6 bases). Germline CDR1 is SNHLY and CDR2 is FYNNEI. The CDR3 has 16 residues. Deletions cut 8 bases from V and 4 bases from J, with 22 bases between. The CDR3 region has the DNA TGTGCCAGCGAGTGGAAGGGAGCAGGAGGGGCAGATACGCAGTATTTT. Translating gives CASEWKGAGGADTQYF.

The chain recombines TRBV4-3 with TRBJ2-1, with 8 bases that match TRBD2. There are 17 residues in the CDR3. V lost 4 bases, J lost 2 bases, and 10 bases stayed unmatched. Looked up from germline, CDR1 is LGHNA and CDR2 is YSLEER. The CDR3 loop is CASSRSRTGGPYNEQFF. The CDR3 DNA sequence: TGCGCCAGCAGCCGTTCGAGGACGGGGGGGCCCTACAATGAGCAGTTCTTC.